Shown below are 29 T cell receptor beta chains from a single sample sequenced in a study of blood T cell repertoires in COVID-19. TCRdb's copy holds only in-frame clones and misses some; the assay was immunoSEQ multiplex PCR. The table includes roughly 300,000 clones, about 90% detected once. Sequencing was performed on PBMCs or T cells enriched from blood (not recorded which). Receptors were obtained from a woman in her thirties who had recovered from COVID-19.

J is TRBJ1-1 and V is TRBV6-1, with D tentatively TRBD1 (6 bases). Looked up from germline, CDR1 is MNHNS and CDR2 is SASEGT. Trimming cost V 2 bases and J 4 bases, with 14 bases left between them. The CDR3 contains 15 residues. The DNA of the CDR3 is TGTGCCAGCAGTGAATCTCGGGGGGCGGTCACTGAAGCTTTCTTT. It yields the protein CASSESRGAVTEAFF.

The rearrangement links TRBV12-3 or TRBV12-4 to TRBJ2-3; 7 nucleotides align to TRBD1. The CDR3 loop spans 13 amino acids. Trimming removed 5 bases from V and 4 bases from J; junction bases left unmatched: 3. The CDR3 nucleotides are TGTGCCAGCAGTAGGGACAGATCAGATACGCAGTATTTT. It codes for CASSRDRSDTQYF.

This clone came up once. The chain combines TRBV15 with TRBJ2-3; TRBD2 matches 13 bases. Germline-derived CDR1 and CDR2 are LNHNV and YYDKDF (reference sequence). V trimming: 0 bases; J trimming: 2 bases; junction bases outside the gene matches: 5. This CDR3 comprises 18 residues. CDR3 residues: CATSRDLGLAGATDTQYF. CDR3 nucleotide sequence: TGTGCCACCAGCAGAGATCTTGGACTAGCGGGGGCCACAGATACGCAGTATTTT.

As for this clone: Within the sample, other DNA sequences also encode this same CDR3. The J gene is TRBJ2-1, the V gene TRBV5-1; D is unclear. The CDR3 runs 14 residues. Trimming pared 0 bases from V and 1 base from J, leaving 5 bases between. Germline values: CDR1 SGHRS, CDR2 YFSETQ. The CDR3 DNA sequence: TGCGCCAGCAGCTTGGAACTATCCTACAATGAGCAGTTCTTC. Translated: CASSLELSYNEQFF. Supplemented by reference TRBV5-1 and TRBJ2-1, the full variable domain reads KAGVTQTPRYLIKTRGQQVTLSCSPISGHRSVSWYQQTPGQGLQFLFEYFSETQRNKGNFPGRFSGRQFSNSRSEMNVSTLELGDSALYLCASSLELSYNEQFFGPGTRLTVL.

The chain joins TRBV5-1 to TRBJ2-1; tentatively, D is TRBD2 (5 bases). V gave up 0 bases and J gave up 0 bases, with 10 bases separating them. The CDR3 consists of 16 residues. Germline assignment: CDR1 SGHRS and CDR2 YFSETQ. CDR3 loop: CASSLGAGSSYNEQFF. DNA for the CDR3: TGCGCCAGCAGCTTGGGAGCTGGGAGCTCCTACAATGAGCAGTTCTTC. The full variable domain, with the rest looked up from reference TRBV5-1 and TRBJ2-1, is KAGVTQTPRYLIKTRGQQVTLSCSPISGHRSVSWYQQTPGQGLQFLFEYFSETQRNKGNFPGRFSGRQFSNSRSEMNVSTLELGDSALYLCASSLGAGSSYNEQFFGPGTRLTVL.

The gene calls are TRBV9 and TRBJ1-6; no definite D call. The V gene lost 0 bases and the J gene lost 10 bases, with 17 bases spanning the gap. The CDR3 consists of 16 residues. From germline, CDR1 is SGDLS and CDR2 YYNGEE. The CDR3 bases are TGTGCCAGCAGCGTAGGGGCCCCAGGTTCAGGATCACCCCTCCACTTT. This codes for CASSVGAPGSGSPLHF.

The genes are TRBV6-5 and TRBJ1-2; a weak D match, TRBD1 (6 bases). The length of the CDR3 is 13 residues. Trimming stripped 5 bases from V and 1 base from J, with 8 bases between. CDR1 is MNHEY, CDR2 SVGAGI, per germline. CDR3 in amino acids: CASSPDSNYGYTF. CDR3 sequence (DNA): TGTGCCAGCAGTCCGGACAGTAACTATGGCTACACCTTC.

The chain carries TRBV7-2 and TRBJ1-1; D is ambiguous. Germline CDR1 reads SGHTA; CDR2 reads FQGNSA. The CDR3 is 14 amino acids. The V gene lost 1 base and the J gene lost 1 base, with 7 bases spanning the gap. CDR3 amino acids: CASSLGRSNTEAFF. CDR3 in DNA: TGTGCCAGCAGCTTAGGCCGGTCGAACACTGAAGCTTTCTTT.

This rearrangement joins TRBV7-2 to TRBJ2-1; D is unresolved. The length of the CDR3 is 14 residues. The V end was cut by 4 bases, the J end by 4 bases, with 11 bases between. Germline V lookup: CDR1 SGHTA, CDR2 FQGNSA. As DNA, the CDR3 is TGTGCCAGCAGCTCACACCCGGAGTACAATGAGCAGTTCTTC. Protein: CASSSHPEYNEQFF.

The chain couples TRBV19 to TRBJ2-7; TRBD2 matches 8 bases. The germline gives CDR1 LNHDA, CDR2 SQIVND (reference sequence). J lost 4 bases, V lost 6 bases, and 11 bases had no gene match. The CDR3 is 15 amino acids. The CDR3 coding sequence is TGTGCCAGTAGCCCAACTTTGACGGGGGGGTACGAGCAGTACTTC. The encoded protein is CASSPTLTGGYEQYF.

This clone was seen more than once but under ten times. The chain has TRBV16 and TRBJ1-1, with no clear D. The V end was cut by 4 bases, the J end by 3 bases, with 9 bases between. The CDR3 has 13 residues. Germline V gives CDR1 KGHSY, CDR2 FQNENV. CDR3 sequence: CASSPLQDTEAFF. Here the CDR3 DNA reads TGTGCCAGCAGCCCTTTGCAGGACACTGAAGCTTTCTTT.

The gene calls are TRBV5-5 and TRBJ2-7; unclear D gene. Germline lookup yields CDR1 SGHKS and CDR2 YYEKEE (reference sequence). The CDR3 has 14 residues. Trimming cost V 4 bases and J 6 bases, with 17 bases left between them. The CDR3 spells CASSPHNSRPEQYF. The CDR3 nucleotides are TGTGCCAGCAGCCCCCATAATAGCCGACCCGAGCAGTACTTC.

This clone has only one observation. The chain carries TRBV11-2 and TRBJ1-5; D gene ambiguous. Germline CDR1 reads SGHAT; CDR2 reads FQNNGV. The length of the CDR3 is 15 residues. V gave up 0 bases and J gave up 2 bases, with 8 bases separating them. Here the CDR3 DNA reads TGTGCCAGCAGCTTAGATACCGGGGGCAATCAGCCCCAGCATTTT. It yields the protein CASSLDTGGNQPQHF.

This clone was recorded a few times. The chain joins TRBV28 to TRBJ2-5, with 10 bases fitting TRBD2. CDR3 length equals 17 residues. Germline V gives CDR1 MDHEN, CDR2 SYDVKM. V was pared by 4 bases and J by 2 bases, with 10 bases of the junction left unmatched. For the CDR3, the DNA is TGTGCCAGCAGTTCCGCTAGCGGGGGCGCCACACAAGAGACCCAGTACTTC. It yields the protein CASSSASGGATQETQYF.

The rearrangement links TRBV28 to TRBJ2-3; possibly TRBD1 for D (5 bases). The CDR3 is made up of 16 amino acids. V was shortened by 5 bases and J by 1 base, with 16 bases between the two germline ends. Germline lookup yields CDR1 MDHEN and CDR2 SYDVKM. The CDR3 sequence: CASSISGSSGTDTQYF. CDR3 nucleotide sequence: TGTGCCAGCAGTATCTCAGGGTCCTCGGGCACAGATACGCAGTATTTT.

This chain connects TRBV7-7 to TRBJ2-5; TRBD1 matches at 7 bases. The length of the CDR3 is 15 residues. The germline gives CDR1 SSHAT, CDR2 FNYEAQ (reference sequence). With 2 bases clipped from V and 5 bases from J, the junction kept 8 bases outside the gene matches. CDR3 loop: CASSLQGGVGETQYF. The CDR3 nucleotides are TGTGCCAGCAGCTTACAAGGGGGCGTCGGGGAGACCCAGTACTTC. Looking up the rest from reference TRBV7-7 and TRBJ2-5 gives the full variable domain: GAGVSQSPRYKVTKRGQDVTLRCDPISSHATLYWYQQALGQGPEFLTYFNYEAQPDKSGLPSDRFSAERPEGSISTLTIQRTEQRDSAMYRCASSLQGGVGETQYFGPGTRLLVL.

The rearrangement links TRBV2 to TRBJ2-2, with 7 bases fitting TRBD1. V lost 8 bases and J lost 6; bases outside the gene matches: 18. Germline CDR1 reads SNHLY; CDR2 reads FYNNEI. This CDR3 is built from 17 residues. CDR3 nucleotides: TGTGCCAGCTCTCCTACTCGATCTTCCCAGGGGGCCGGGGAGCTGTTTTTT. It yields the protein CASSPTRSSQGAGELFF.

This clone was seen a single time. The V gene is TRBV30, the J gene TRBJ1-2; 10 bases match TRBD1. The CDR3 spans 14 residues. V lost 2 bases, J lost 6 bases, and 6 bases stayed unmatched. CDR1 is GTSNPN and CDR2 is SVGIG in the germline V gene (reference sequence). The CDR3 loop reads CAWSPTGGADGYTF. CDR3 sequence (DNA): TGTGCCTGGAGTCCGACAGGGGGCGCGGATGGCTACACCTTC. Filled out from reference TRBV30 and TRBJ1-2, the complete variable domain reads SQTIHQWPATLVQPVGSPLSLECTVEGTSNPNLYWYRQAAGRGLQLLFYSVGIGQISSEVPQNLSASRPQDRQFILSSKKLLLSDSGFYLCAWSPTGGADGYTFGSGTRLTVV.

A single count supports this clone. This sequence joins TRBV2 and TRBJ1-4; 9 nucleotides agree with TRBD1. Germline values: CDR1 SNHLY, CDR2 FYNNEI. The trim removed 7 bases at V and 7 bases at J, leaving 10 bases unmatched. CDR3 size: 15 residues. The CDR3 nucleotides read TGTGCCAGCAACCTTCAGGGACAGGGACTTGAAAAACTGTTTTTT. Its protein is CASNLQGQGLEKLFF.

This chain uses TRBV5-6 with TRBJ1-1, with D perhaps matching TRBD1 (6 bases). CDR3 length: 12 amino acids. Germline CDR1 SGHDT, CDR2 YYEEEE. Trimming took 4 bases from V and 6 from J, leaving 10 bases between them. The CDR3 nucleotides are TGTGCCAGCAGCCTACAGGGAGCTGAAGCTTTCTTT. The encoded protein is CASSLQGAEAFF.

This chain connects TRBV4-3 to TRBJ1-1; 9 bases align to TRBD1. V lost 2 bases and J lost 10; bases outside the gene matches: 17. Germline lookup yields CDR1 LGHNA and CDR2 YSLEER. The CDR3 runs to 17 residues. The DNA of the CDR3 is TGCGCCAGCAGCCAAATCTTAGATGCACAGGGGGCTGGGGGAGCTTTCTTT. Protein sequence: CASSQILDAQGAGGAFF.

This clone was counted only a few times. This chain links TRBV6-1 with TRBJ1-5; D not certain. Trimming pared 2 bases from V and 5 bases from J, leaving 4 bases between. The CDR3 has 12 residues. The germline CDR1 and CDR2 sequences are MNHNS and SASEGT. The CDR3 DNA sequence: TGTGCCAGCAGTGAACGGGATCAGCCCCAGCATTTT. It encodes CASSERDQPQHF.

The chain combines TRBV28 with TRBJ1-5, with D possibly matching TRBD1 (5 bases). Per germline, CDR1 MDHEN and CDR2 SYDVKM. Trimming stripped 3 bases from V and 4 bases from J, with 16 bases between. CDR3 length equals 16 residues. The CDR3 DNA follows: TGTGCCAGCAGTTTTCCGGAGGGGTTGTCAAATCAGCCCCAGCATTTT. Its protein product is CASSFPEGLSNQPQHF.

A few counts support this clone. This chain joins TRBV5-4 and TRBJ1-3; D call uncertain. Trimming left V 5 bases short and J 4 bases short, with 16 bases between. Germline V gives CDR1 SGHNT, CDR2 YYREEE (reference sequence). The CDR3 sequence is 15 residues long. The CDR3 loop is CASSSSTSRGNTIYF. The CDR3 DNA reads TGTGCCAGCAGTTCTAGCACTTCTCGAGGAAACACCATATATTTT.

The chain links TRBV5-1 to TRBJ2-5, with 7 nucleotides matching TRBD2. Germline V gives CDR1 SGHRS, CDR2 YFSETQ. The CDR3 covers 17 residues. V lost 0 bases to trimming and J lost 4 bases; unmatched junction nucleotides: 12. CDR3 residues: CASSLVPAGRPRETQYF. The CDR3 region has the DNA TGCGCCAGCAGCTTGGTCCCAGCGGGGCGTCCGCGAGAGACCCAGTACTTC.

V and J are TRBV3-1 (or the pseudogene TRBV3-2) and TRBJ2-2, with TRBD1 identical over 7 bases. This CDR3 has 17 amino acids. Germline V gene sequence: CDR1 LGHDT, CDR2 YNNKEL (reference sequence). V was clipped by 0 bases and J by 7 bases; unmatched bases: 11. The CDR3 loop is CASSQDPQGSRGGELFF. The CDR3 coding sequence is TGTGCCAGCAGCCAAGACCCACAGGGGTCCCGGGGCGGGGAGCTGTTTTTT.

The chain links TRBV3-1 (or the pseudogene TRBV3-2) to TRBJ1-2; possibly TRBD1 for D (6 bases). This CDR3 contains 15 residues. CDR1 and CDR2 from the germline V gene are LGHDT and YNNKEL (reference sequence). V was cut by 0 bases and J by 8 bases, with 16 bases left in between. CDR3 protein: CASSQEGAAAVGYTF. The CDR3 DNA reads as TGTGCCAGCAGCCAAGAGGGGGCAGCCGCGGTAGGCTACACCTTC.

This chain connects TRBV12-3 or TRBV12-4 to TRBJ1-2, with D possibly matching TRBD1 (5 bases). The CDR3 is made up of 12 amino acids. V lost 5 bases and J lost 5, with 9 bases in between. CDR3 loop: CASSDSLYGYTF. The CDR3 DNA reads TGTGCCAGCAGTGACAGTTTATATGGCTACACCTTC.

The chain couples TRBV4-2 to TRBJ2-6; unclear D gene. Trimming cost V 1 base and J 3 bases, with 4 bases left between them. The CDR3 has 14 residues. The germline V gene encodes CDR1 LGHNA and CDR2 YNFKEQ. In nucleotides, the CDR3 is TGTGCCAGCAGCCAAGCTCTTGGGGCCAACGTCCTGACTTTC. Protein product: CASSQALGANVLTF.